The present T cell receptor beta chain was sequenced within a study of CDR3 diversity in severe acne. Only a few counts were recorded for this clonotype. Trimming removed 8 bases at V and 4 bases at J, with 17 bases between. The CDR3 has 15 amino acids. The germline V gene encodes CDR1 SNHLY and CDR2 FYNNEI. TCRdb passed the PCR reads through MiXCR, listing each CDR3 protein once. The sample contains some 84,000 distinct CDR3 sequences, roughly 52% of which appear only once. The clonotype originates from a male donor in good health, serving as a control. Sequencing was done on a sample of blood. V gene TRBV2 combines with J gene TRBJ2-2; D remains unclear. CDR3 sequence (DNA): TGTGCCAGCCATTTACCCGCAACGGGCACCGGGGAGCTGTTTTTT. Residues: CASHLPATGTGELFF. Full variable domain (rest looked up from reference TRBV2 and TRBJ2-2): EPEVTQTPSHQVTQMGQEVILRCVPISNHLYFYWYRQILGQKVEFLVSFYNNEISEKSEIFDDQFSVERPDGSNFTLKIRSTKLEDSAMYFCASHLPATGTGELFFGEGSRLTVL.